Each of the 21 T cell receptor beta chains below was sequenced from the same sample in a study of regulatory T cells in long-lasting Graves disease. Sample time point: newly diagnosed GD, antithyroid drugs for less than 3 months. Preparation of the TCR library used RNA extracted from PBMCs. Combining iRepertoire HTBI primers with Arm-PCR of CDR3 regions, the authors built TCR beta libraries. TCRdb recomputed calls from the multiplex PCR reads with MiXCR, one row per CDR3 protein. This sample has approximately 470,000 distinct CDR3 sequences, with 15% to 20% found just once. The data were also submitted as part of a second study, on T cells in Graves' hyperthyroidism and ophthalmopathy.

The source material was peripheral blood mononuclear cells (PBMCs), sampled at new diagnosis, from a patient treated with antithyroid drugs. These receptors were collected from a middle-aged man with Graves disease.

This clonotype was counted only a few times. The V gene is TRBV19, the J gene TRBJ2-7, with 9 bases identical to TRBD1. The CDR3 has 11 residues. The germline V gene has CDR1 LNHDA and CDR2 SQIVND (reference sequence). V lost 9 bases and J lost 5; bases outside the gene matches: 2. CDR3 amino acids: CASGDRDEQYF. The CDR3, as DNA: TGTGCCAGCGGGGACAGGGACGAGCAGTACTTC. Combining the CDR3 with reference TRBV19 and TRBJ2-7 gives the whole variable domain DGGITQSPKYLFRKEGQNVTLSCEQNLNHDAMYWYRQDPGQGLRLIYYSQIVNDFQKGDIAEGYSVSREKKESFPLTVTSAQKNPTAFYLCASGDRDEQYFGPGTRLTVT.

V and J are TRBV6-1 and TRBJ1-1; D gene uncertain. This CDR3 has 14 amino acids. Trimming cost V 4 bases and J 6 bases, with 15 bases left between them. Germline CDR1 and CDR2: MNHNS and SASEGT. CDR3 sequence: CASSVDPRGAEAFF. The CDR3 DNA is TGTGCCAGCAGTGTCGATCCCCGCGGGGCTGAAGCTTTCTTT.

The table lists this clonotype with a few counts. The V and J genes are TRBV20-1 and TRBJ2-2; possibly TRBD1 for D (6 bases). CDR1 and CDR2 (germline): DFQATT, SNEGSKA (reference sequence). The CDR3 totals 16 residues. Trimming took 5 bases from V and 3 from J, leaving 19 bases between them. CDR3 sequence reads: CSAPPPRGHHTGELFF. The CDR3 nucleotides are TGCAGTGCTCCTCCCCCCAGGGGACATCACACCGGGGAGCTGTTTTTT.

The sample holds a few counts of this clonotype. The V and J genes are TRBV27 and TRBJ2-1, with TRBD2 identical over 12 bases. There are 16 residues in the CDR3. CDR1 and CDR2 from the germline V gene are MNHEY and SMNVEV (reference sequence). V lost 3 bases, J lost 6 bases, and 6 bases stayed unmatched. The CDR3 region has the DNA TGTGCCAGCAGTTTCCTCGGACTAGCGGGAATCAATGAGCAGTTCTTC. Its protein is CASSFLGLAGINEQFF.

This clonotype was observed a handful of times. CDR3 protein: CASSRPSPEQFF. The CDR3 coding sequence is TGTGCCAGTAGTCGGCCTAGTCCCGAGCAGTTCTTC. The J gene is TRBJ2-1, the V gene TRBV19; no definite D call. The CDR3 spans 12 residues. Trimming left V 5 bases short and J 10 bases short, with 12 bases between. Germline loops: CDR1 LNHDA, CDR2 SQIVND (reference sequence).

V gene TRBV19 combines with J gene TRBJ2-2; D is unclear. The CDR3 sequence is 15 residues long. Germline CDR1 and CDR2: LNHDA and SQIVND (reference sequence). V lost 6 bases and J lost 3, with 14 bases in between. The CDR3 DNA is TGTGCCAGTAGCGATCAACGGCGGCACACCGGGGAGCTGTTTTTT. Residues: CASSDQRRHTGELFF.

This chain connects TRBV6-1 to TRBJ1-4; TRBD1 might be the D (5 bases). CDR1 and CDR2 from the germline V gene are MNHNS and SASEGT. This CDR3 spans 13 amino acids. V was clipped by 5 bases and J by 8 bases, with 12 bases between them. CDR3 region: CASSLQVLEKLFF. The CDR3 DNA follows: TGTGCCAGCAGTCTACAGGTTCTGGAAAAACTGTTTTTT.

This clonotype was seen ten or more times. This sequence joins TRBV11-2 and TRBJ2-1, with 9 nucleotides matching TRBD2. The CDR3 length is 16 residues. Germline-derived CDR1 and CDR2 are SGHAT and FQNNGV. The junction had 4 bases not matched to a gene; V was cut back by 1 base and J by 3 bases. The chain's CDR3 is CASSLALAGIYNEQFF. In nucleotides, the CDR3 is TGTGCCAGCAGCTTAGCGCTAGCGGGAATCTACAATGAGCAGTTCTTC.

This clonotype appeared once. This rearrangement joins TRBV20-1 to TRBJ2-1, with TRBD2 matching 8 bases. The CDR3 is 16 amino acids. The V and J ends lost 0 bases and 4 bases, in that order; junction bases with no gene match: 8. Germline values: CDR1 DFQATT, CDR2 SNEGSKA (reference sequence). Here the CDR3 reads CSARDQASGLYNEQFF. CDR3 coding DNA: TGCAGTGCTAGAGATCAGGCTAGCGGGCTGTACAATGAGCAGTTCTTC.

This clonotype was picked up a small number of times. This sequence joins TRBV5-7 and TRBJ2-2, with D perhaps being TRBD1 or TRBD2 (5 bases each). TRBV5-7 is filed as an ORF, its function uncertain. CDR3 length: 16 amino acids. With 1 base removed from V and 2 bases from J, the gap between germline ends came to 12 bases. This CDR3 reads CASSLRSGANTGELFF. The CDR3 DNA is TGTGCCAGCAGCTTGCGGTCCGGGGCTAACACCGGGGAGCTGTTTTTT.

There are a few counts of this clonotype. The chain joins TRBV24-1 to TRBJ1-5; D remains ambiguous. Germline values: CDR1 KGHDR, CDR2 SFDVKD. With 3 bases removed from V and 5 bases from J, the gap between germline ends came to 7 bases. The CDR3 has 13 residues. The CDR3 loop is CATSDHGYQPQHF. CDR3 nucleotide sequence: TGTGCCACCAGTGATCATGGATATCAGCCCCAGCATTTT.

The chain is built from TRBV4-1 and TRBJ2-2, with D possibly TRBD1 on 7 matching bases. V lost 3 bases and J lost 6, with 20 bases in between. CDR1 and CDR2 from the germline V gene are MGHRA and YSYEKL. The CDR3 totals 17 residues. The chain's CDR3 is CASSQKDVAGGSGELFF. The CDR3 DNA sequence: TGCGCCAGCAGCCAGAAAGATGTGGCAGGGGGGTCCGGGGAGCTGTTTTTT.

This clonotype was counted many times. The rearrangement uses TRBV7-6 and TRBJ2-5; D not certain. V lost 1 base and J lost 7, with 13 bases in between. The CDR3 extends over 14 amino acids. Germline loops: CDR1 SGHVS, CDR2 FNYEAQ. CDR3 sequence reads: CASSLVRADGTQYF. As DNA, the CDR3 is TGTGCCAGCAGCTTAGTAAGGGCAGACGGGACCCAGTACTTC.

The chain links TRBV10-3 to TRBJ2-7, with 7 bases matching TRBD2. V was clipped by 10 bases and J by 6 bases; unmatched bases: 12. Germline CDR1 and CDR2: ENHRY and SYGVKD. The CDR3 runs 13 residues. The CDR3 loop reads CATGGREKREQYF. The DNA of the CDR3 is TGTGCCACCGGTGGGCGGGAGAAGCGCGAGCAGTACTTC.

The chain links TRBV10-1 to TRBJ2-3; 7 bases are a match to TRBD2. The germline V gene has CDR1 WNHNN and CDR2 SYGVQD (reference sequence). This CDR3 comprises 14 residues. Trimming removed 6 bases from V and 4 bases from J; junction bases left unmatched: 7. The CDR3 DNA is TGCGCCAGCAGCCTCAATGCGGGGGCAGATACGCAGTATTTT. Translating it yields CASSLNAGADTQYF.

This clonotype was recorded at least ten times. The chain couples TRBV7-8 to TRBJ2-1; tentatively, D is TRBD2 (6 bases). The CDR3 has 14 amino acids. Looked up from germline, CDR1 is SGHVS and CDR2 is FQNEAQ. V lost 7 bases and J 8 bases, leaving 18 bases between the germline ends. For the CDR3, the DNA is TGTGCCAGCACCCTGTCGGGAGCCTTCGATGAGCAGTTCTTC. This translates into CASTLSGAFDEQFF.

With regard to this clonotype: A far bigger clonotype differs at one base, so this is likely a read error. This rearrangement joins TRBV2 to TRBJ2-7; 13 nucleotides agree with TRBD2. From germline, CDR1 is SNHLY and CDR2 FYNNEI. The V gene end was trimmed by 5 bases and the J gene end by 6 bases; junction bases not matched to a gene: 10. The CDR3 spans 16 residues. CDR3 coding DNA: TGTGCCAGCAGTAAAACTACTAGCGGGAGGGCCAGCGAGCAGTACTTC. The encoded protein is CASSKTTSGRASEQYF.

In its sample, this clonotype was seen a few times. Sequence at one end of the junction differs from germline and may be a read error. The gene calls are TRBV20-1 and TRBJ1-5; D remains ambiguous. Germline lookup yields CDR1 DFQATT and CDR2 SNEGSKA (reference sequence). The CDR3 has 12 residues. This chain's CDR3 is CSARPANQAQHF. As DNA, the CDR3 is TGCAGTGCTAGGCCAGCTAATCAGGCCCAGCATTTT.

This clonotype has a handful of counts. V gene TRBV11-3 combines with J gene TRBJ2-7, with D unclear. V was shortened by 1 base and J by 7 bases, with 11 bases between the two germline ends. There are 13 residues in the CDR3. CDR1 and CDR2 (germline): SGHNT, YENEEA. The CDR3 DNA reads as TGTGCCAGCAGCTTAGTGGCCACTACGGAGCAGTACTTC. Amino acids: CASSLVATTEQYF.

This clonotype came up a few times. Germline and junction disagree at one end, which may indicate a read error. The CDR3 DNA reads as TGTGCCAGCAGCCCGGACAGGGTCTCCCACAATGAGCAGTTCTTC. It specifies CASSPDRVSHNEQFF. The V call is TRBV28, the J call TRBJ2-1; 8 bases fit TRBD1. This CDR3 region has 15 residues. Germline V gives CDR1 MDHEN, CDR2 SYDVKM.

The chain carries TRBV3-1 and TRBJ2-7, with 9 nucleotides matching TRBD1. Looked up from germline, CDR1 is LGHDT and CDR2 is YNNKEL (reference sequence). CDR3 length: 17 residues. Trimming removed 7 bases from V and 5 bases from J; junction bases left unmatched: 18. This CDR3 is CASTLSITGTGSNEQYF. The CDR3 region has the DNA TGTGCCAGCACCCTTTCCATCACCGGGACAGGGTCCAACGAGCAGTACTTC.